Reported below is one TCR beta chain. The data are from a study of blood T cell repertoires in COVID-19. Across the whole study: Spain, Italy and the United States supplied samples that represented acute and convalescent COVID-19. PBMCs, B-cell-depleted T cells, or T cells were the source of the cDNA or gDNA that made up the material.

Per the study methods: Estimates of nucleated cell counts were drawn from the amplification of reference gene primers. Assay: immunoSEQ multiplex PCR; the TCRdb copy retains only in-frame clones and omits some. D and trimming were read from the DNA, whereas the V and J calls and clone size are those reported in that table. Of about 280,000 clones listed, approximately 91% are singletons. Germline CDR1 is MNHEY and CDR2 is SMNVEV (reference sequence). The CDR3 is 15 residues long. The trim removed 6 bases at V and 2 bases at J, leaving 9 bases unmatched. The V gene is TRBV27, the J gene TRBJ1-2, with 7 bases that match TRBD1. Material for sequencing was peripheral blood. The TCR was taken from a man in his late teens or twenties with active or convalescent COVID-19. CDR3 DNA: TGTGCCAGCAGCCGAATAGGGGGCAGGAACTATGGCTACACCTTC. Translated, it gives CASSRIGGRNYGYTF.